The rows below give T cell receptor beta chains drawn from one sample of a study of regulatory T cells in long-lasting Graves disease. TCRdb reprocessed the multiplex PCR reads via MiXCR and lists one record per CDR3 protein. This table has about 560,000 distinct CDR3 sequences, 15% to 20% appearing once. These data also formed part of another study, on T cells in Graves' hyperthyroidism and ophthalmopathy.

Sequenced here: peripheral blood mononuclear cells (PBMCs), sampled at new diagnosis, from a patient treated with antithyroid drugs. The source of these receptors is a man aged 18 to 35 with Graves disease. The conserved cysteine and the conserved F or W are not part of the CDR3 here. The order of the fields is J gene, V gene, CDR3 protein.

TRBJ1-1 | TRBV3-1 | ASSQGGQIMSTEAF
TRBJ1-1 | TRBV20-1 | STLGQPNTEAF
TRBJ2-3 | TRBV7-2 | ASSMLAGRTDTQY
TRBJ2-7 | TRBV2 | ASSFTRDTYEQY
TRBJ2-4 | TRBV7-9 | ASTHFDAKNIQY
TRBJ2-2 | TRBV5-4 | ASSLGAANTGELF
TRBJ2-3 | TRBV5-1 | ASSPRTSGSTDTQY
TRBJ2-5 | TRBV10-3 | AISRQGAGETQY
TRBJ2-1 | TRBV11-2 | ASSLVPGVSYNEQF
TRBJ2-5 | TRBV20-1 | SARARGYGRETQY
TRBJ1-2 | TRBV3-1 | ASSHLALTLTGYYGYT
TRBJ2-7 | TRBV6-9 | ASSLKREPYEQY
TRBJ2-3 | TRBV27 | ASRLGYTQY
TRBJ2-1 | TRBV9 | ASSISGSAYNEQF
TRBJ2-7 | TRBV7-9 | ASQWGRSNEQY
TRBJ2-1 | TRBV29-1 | SVDLAALEGDEQF
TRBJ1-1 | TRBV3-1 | ASRSDRRPFEAF
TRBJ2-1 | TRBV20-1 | SARGPSGNEQF
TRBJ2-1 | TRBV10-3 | AISPSQGEQF
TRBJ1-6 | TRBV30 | AWGVTDKIYSPLH
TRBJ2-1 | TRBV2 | ASSEAGASGVDNEQF
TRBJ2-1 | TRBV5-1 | ASSPGGSGLAGGLSF
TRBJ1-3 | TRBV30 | AWSVDSGSRFGGNTIY
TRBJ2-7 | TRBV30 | AWKDSYEQY
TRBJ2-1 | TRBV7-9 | ASSPLRSDAGQSYNEQF
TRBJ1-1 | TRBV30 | AWSQDRDTEAF
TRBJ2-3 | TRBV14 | ASSQGTSGSGDTQY
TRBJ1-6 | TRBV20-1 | SAREQGGSPLH
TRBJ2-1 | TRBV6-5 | ASSYPTEYNEQF
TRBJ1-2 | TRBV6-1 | ASSRTVNYGYT
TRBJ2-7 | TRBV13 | ASSLGAGATYEQY
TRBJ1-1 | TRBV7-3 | ASSPGQGRAEAF
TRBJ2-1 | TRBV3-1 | ASSQDPPTGYNEQF
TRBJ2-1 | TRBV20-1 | SAPPIGGDEQF
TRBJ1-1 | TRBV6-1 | ASSIAPGATEAF
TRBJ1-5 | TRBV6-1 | ASMRKNQPQH
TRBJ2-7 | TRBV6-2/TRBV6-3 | ASSYSGRLYEQY
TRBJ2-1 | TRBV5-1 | ASSSQGSYNEQF
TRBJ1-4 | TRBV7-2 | ASSLPGAGSEKLF
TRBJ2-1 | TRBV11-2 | ASRSGGWNEQF
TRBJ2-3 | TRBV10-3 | AIALTSGSTDTQY
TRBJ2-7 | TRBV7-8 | ASSLGGLAENYEQY
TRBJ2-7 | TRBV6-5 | ASSSGWGTYEQY